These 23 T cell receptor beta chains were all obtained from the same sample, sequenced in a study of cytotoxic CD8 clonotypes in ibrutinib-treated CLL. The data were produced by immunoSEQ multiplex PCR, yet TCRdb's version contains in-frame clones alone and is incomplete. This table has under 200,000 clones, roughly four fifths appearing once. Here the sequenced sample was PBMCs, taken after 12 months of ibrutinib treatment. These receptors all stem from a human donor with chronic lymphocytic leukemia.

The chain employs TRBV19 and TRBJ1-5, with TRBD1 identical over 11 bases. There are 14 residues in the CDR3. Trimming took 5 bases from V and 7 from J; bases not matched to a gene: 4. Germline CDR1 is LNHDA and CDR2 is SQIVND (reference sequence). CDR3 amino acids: CASSDRDRGQPQHF. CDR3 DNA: TGTGCCAGTAGTGATCGGGACAGGGGGCAGCCCCAGCATTTT.

The CDR3 here is CASSPERSREAFF. The CDR3 DNA reads TGTGCCAGCTCACCAGAACGGAGCAGGGAAGCTTTCTTT. The rearrangement uses TRBV18 and TRBJ1-1; D unresolved. The CDR3 loop spans 13 amino acids. V lost 2 bases to trimming and J lost 8 bases, with 12 bases between them. Germline CDR1 and CDR2: KGHSH and LQKENI.

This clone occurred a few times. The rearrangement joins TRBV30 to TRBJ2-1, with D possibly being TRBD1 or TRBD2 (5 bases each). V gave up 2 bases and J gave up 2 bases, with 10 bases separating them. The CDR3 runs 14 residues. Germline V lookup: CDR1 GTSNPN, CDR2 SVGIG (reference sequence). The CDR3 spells CAWSSLGAYNEQFF. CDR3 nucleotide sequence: TGTGCCTGGAGTTCATTGGGGGCCTACAATGAGCAGTTCTTC. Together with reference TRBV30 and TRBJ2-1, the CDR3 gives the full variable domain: SQTIHQWPATLVQPVGSPLSLECTVEGTSNPNLYWYRQAAGRGLQLLFYSVGIGQISSEVPQNLSASRPQDRQFILSSKKLLLSDSGFYLCAWSSLGAYNEQFFGPGTRLTVL.

CDR3 amino acids: CASSLLGFGGYTF. Here the CDR3 DNA reads TGTGCCAGCAGCTTATTGGGGTTCGGGGGCTACACCTTC. The chain uses TRBV5-6 and TRBJ1-2; D not certain. CDR1 is SGHDT, CDR2 YYEEEE, per germline. CDR3 size: 13 residues. Between the trimmed V and J ends, which lost 2 bases and 8 bases, there was a span of 13 bases.

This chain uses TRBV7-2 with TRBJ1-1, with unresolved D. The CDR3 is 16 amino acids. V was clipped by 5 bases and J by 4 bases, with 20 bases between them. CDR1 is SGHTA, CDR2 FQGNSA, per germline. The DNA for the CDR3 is TGTGCCAGCAGCGCCAATTTTTTACGATTGGGCACTGAAGCTTTCTTT. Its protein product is CASSANFLRLGTEAFF.

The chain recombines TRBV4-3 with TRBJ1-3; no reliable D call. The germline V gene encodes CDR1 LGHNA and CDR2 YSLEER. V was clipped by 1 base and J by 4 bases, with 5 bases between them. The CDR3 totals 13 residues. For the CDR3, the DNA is TGCGCCAGCAGCCAAGGGGAGGGAAACACCATATATTTT. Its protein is CASSQGEGNTIYF.

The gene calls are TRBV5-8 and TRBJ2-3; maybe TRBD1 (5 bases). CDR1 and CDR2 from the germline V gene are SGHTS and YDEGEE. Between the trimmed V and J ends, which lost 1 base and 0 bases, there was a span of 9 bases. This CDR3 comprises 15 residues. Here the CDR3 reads CASSLPGLSTDTQYF. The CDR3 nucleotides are TGTGCCAGCAGCTTGCCAGGGTTGAGCACAGATACGCAGTATTTT.

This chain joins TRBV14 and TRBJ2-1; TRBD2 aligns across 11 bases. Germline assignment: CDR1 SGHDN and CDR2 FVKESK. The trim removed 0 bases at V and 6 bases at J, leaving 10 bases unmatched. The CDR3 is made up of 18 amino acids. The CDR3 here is CASSQDRAWGLAVNEQFF. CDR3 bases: TGTGCCAGCAGCCAAGACAGGGCCTGGGGACTAGCGGTCAATGAGCAGTTCTTC.

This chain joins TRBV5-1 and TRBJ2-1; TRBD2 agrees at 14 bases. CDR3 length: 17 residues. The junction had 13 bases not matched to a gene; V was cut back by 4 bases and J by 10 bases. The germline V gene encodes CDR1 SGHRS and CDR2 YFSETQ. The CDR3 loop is CASSPKATSGGAGEQFF. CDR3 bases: TGCGCCAGCAGCCCAAAGGCGACTAGCGGGGGGGCTGGGGAGCAGTTCTTC.

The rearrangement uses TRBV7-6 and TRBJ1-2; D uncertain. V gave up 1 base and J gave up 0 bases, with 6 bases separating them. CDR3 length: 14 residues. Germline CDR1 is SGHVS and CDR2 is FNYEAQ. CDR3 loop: CASSLGGSNYGYTF. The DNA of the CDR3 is TGTGCCAGCAGCTTAGGGGGTTCTAACTATGGCTACACCTTC.

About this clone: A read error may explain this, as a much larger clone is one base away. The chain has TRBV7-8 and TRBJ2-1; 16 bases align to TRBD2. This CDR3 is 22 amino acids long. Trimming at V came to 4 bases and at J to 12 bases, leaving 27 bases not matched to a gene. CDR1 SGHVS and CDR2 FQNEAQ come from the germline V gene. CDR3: CASSSGLAGGPPGKFSPRAQFF. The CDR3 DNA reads TGTGCCAGCAGCTCGGGACTAGCGGGAGGGCCTCCGGGGAAATTCTCCCCACGCGCGCAGTTCTTC.

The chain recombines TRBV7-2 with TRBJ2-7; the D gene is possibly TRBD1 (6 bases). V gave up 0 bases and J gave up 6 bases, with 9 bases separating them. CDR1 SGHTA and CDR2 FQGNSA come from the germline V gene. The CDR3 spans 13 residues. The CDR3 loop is CASSLAVGGEQYF. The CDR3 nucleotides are TGTGCCAGCAGCTTAGCCGTAGGGGGCGAGCAGTACTTC.

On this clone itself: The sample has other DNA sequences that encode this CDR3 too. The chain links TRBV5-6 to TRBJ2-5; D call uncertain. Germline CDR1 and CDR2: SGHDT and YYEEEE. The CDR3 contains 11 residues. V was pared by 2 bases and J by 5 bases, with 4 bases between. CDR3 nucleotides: TGTGCCAGCAGCTTTTTGGAGACCCAGTACTTC. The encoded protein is CASSFLETQYF.

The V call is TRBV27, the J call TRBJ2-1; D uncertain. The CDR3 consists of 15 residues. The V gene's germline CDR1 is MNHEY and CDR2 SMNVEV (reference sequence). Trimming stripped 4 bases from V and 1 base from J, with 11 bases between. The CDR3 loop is CASSSQLSSYNEQFF. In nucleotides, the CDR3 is TGTGCCAGCAGTTCGCAGCTCTCTTCCTACAATGAGCAGTTCTTC.

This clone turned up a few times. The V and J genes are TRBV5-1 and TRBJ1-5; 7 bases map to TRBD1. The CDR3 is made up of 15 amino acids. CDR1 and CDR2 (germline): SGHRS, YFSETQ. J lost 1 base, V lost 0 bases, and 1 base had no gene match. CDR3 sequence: CASSLEGGSNQPQHF. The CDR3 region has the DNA TGCGCCAGCAGCTTGGAAGGGGGCAGCAATCAGCCCCAGCATTTT.

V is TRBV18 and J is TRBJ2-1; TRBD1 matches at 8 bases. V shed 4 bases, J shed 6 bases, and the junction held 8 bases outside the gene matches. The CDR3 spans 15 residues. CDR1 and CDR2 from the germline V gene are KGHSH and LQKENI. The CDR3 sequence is CASSQGQGGFNEQFF. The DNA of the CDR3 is TGTGCCAGCTCACAAGGACAGGGAGGATTCAATGAGCAGTTCTTC. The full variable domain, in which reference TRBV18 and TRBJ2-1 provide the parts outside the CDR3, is NAGVMQNPRHLVRRRGQEARLRCSPMKGHSHVYWYRQLPEEGLKFMVYLQKENIIDESGMPKERFSAEFPKEGPSILRIQQVVRGDSAAYFCASSQGQGGFNEQFFGPGTRLTVL.

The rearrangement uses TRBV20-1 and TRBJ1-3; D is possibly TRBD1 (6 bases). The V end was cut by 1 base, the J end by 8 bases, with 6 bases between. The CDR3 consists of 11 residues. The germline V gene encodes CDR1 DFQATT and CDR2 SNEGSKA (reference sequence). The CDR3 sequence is CSARGQDTIYF. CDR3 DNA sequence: TGCAGTGCTAGAGGACAGGACACCATATATTTT.

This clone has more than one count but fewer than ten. The CDR3 here is CASSINRDRVFGTQYF. In DNA form, the CDR3 reads TGTGCCAGTAGCATTAACCGGGACAGGGTCTTCGGTACGCAGTATTTT. V and J are TRBV19 and TRBJ2-3, with 9 bases lining up with TRBD1. Germline assignment: CDR1 LNHDA and CDR2 SQIVND (reference sequence). V trimming: 6 bases; J trimming: 8 bases; junction bases outside the gene matches: 15. The CDR3 consists of 16 residues.

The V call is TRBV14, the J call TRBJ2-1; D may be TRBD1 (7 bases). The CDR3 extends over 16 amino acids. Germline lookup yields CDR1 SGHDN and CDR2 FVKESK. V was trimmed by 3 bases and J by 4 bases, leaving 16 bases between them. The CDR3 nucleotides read TGTGCCAGCAGCCAGGTTACAGGGGCGGGATACAATGAGCAGTTCTTC. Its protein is CASSQVTGAGYNEQFF.

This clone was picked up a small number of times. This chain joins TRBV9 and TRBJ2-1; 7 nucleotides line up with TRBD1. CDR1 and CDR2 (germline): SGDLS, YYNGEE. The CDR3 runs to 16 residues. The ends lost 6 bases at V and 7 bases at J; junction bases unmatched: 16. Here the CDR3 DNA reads TGTGCCAGCACCAAATTACCCGGGCAGGGGGAAAATGAGCAGTTCTTC. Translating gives CASTKLPGQGENEQFF. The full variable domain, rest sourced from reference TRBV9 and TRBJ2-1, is DSGVTQTPKHLITATGQRVTLRCSPRSGDLSVYWYQQSLDQGLQFLIQYYNGEERAKGNILERFSAQQFPDLHSELNLSSLELGDSALYFCASTKLPGQGENEQFFGPGTRLTVL.

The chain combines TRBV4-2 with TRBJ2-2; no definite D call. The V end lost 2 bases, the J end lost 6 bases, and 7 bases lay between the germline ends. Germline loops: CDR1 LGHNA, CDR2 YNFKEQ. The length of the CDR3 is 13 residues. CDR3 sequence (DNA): TGTGCCAGCAGCCAAACGACCGCCGGGGAGCTGTTTTTT. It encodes CASSQTTAGELFF.

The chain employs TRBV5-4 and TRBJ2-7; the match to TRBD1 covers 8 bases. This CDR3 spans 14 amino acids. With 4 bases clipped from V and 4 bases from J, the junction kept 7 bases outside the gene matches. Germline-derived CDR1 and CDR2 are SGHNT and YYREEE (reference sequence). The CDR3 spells CASSGQGGKYEQYF. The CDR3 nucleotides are TGTGCCAGCAGCGGACAGGGCGGGAAGTACGAGCAGTACTTC.

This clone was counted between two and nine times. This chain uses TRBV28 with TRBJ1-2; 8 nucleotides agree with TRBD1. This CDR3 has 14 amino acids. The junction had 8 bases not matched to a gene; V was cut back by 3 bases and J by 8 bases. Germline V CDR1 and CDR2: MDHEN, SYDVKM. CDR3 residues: CASSFLGYRGGYTF. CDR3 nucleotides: TGTGCCAGCAGTTTTTTAGGATACAGGGGGGGCTACACCTTC.